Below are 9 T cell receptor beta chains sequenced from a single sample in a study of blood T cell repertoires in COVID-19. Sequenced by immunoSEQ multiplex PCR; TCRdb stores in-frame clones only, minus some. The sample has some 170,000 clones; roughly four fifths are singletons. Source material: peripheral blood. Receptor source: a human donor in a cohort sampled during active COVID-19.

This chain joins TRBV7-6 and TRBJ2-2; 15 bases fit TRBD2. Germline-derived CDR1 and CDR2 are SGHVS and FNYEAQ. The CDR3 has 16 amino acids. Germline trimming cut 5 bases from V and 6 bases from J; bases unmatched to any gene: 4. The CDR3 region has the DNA TGTGCCAGCAGCGGGGGACTAGCGGGAGGCGCCGGGGAGCTGTTTTTT. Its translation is CASSGGLAGGAGELFF. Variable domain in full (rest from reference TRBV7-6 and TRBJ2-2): GAGVSQSPRYKVTKRGQDVALRCDPISGHVSLYWYRQALGQGPEFLTYFNYEAQQDKSGLPNDRFSAERPEGSISTLTIQRTEQRDSAMYRCASSGGLAGGAGELFFGEGSRLTVL.

CDR3 in amino acids: CASSIPRRQPQHF. The CDR3 DNA is TGTGCCAGTAGTATCCCCCGGAGGCAGCCCCAGCATTTT. The V call is TRBV19, the J call TRBJ1-5, with D unclear. Germline-derived CDR1 and CDR2 are LNHDA and SQIVND (reference sequence). This CDR3 is built from 13 residues. V was pared by 3 bases and J by 7 bases, with 10 bases between.

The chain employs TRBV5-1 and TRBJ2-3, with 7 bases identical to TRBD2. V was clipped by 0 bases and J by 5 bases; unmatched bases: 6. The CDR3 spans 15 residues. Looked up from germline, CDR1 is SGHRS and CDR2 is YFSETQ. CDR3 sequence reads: CASSLGAGAIDTQYF. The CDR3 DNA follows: TGCGCCAGCAGCTTGGGTGCGGGAGCAATAGATACGCAGTATTTT.

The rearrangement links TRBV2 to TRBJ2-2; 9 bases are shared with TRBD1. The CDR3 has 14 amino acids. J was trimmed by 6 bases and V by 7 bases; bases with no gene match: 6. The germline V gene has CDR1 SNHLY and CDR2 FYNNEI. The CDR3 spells CASMRDRVAGELFF. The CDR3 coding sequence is TGTGCCAGCATGAGGGACAGGGTCGCCGGGGAGCTGTTTTTT.

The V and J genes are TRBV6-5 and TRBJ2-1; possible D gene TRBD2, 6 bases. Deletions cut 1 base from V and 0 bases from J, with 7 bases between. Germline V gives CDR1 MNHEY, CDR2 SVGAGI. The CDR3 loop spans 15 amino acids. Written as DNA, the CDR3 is TGTGCCAGCAGTTACTACGGGAGCTCCTACAATGAGCAGTTCTTC. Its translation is CASSYYGSSYNEQFF.

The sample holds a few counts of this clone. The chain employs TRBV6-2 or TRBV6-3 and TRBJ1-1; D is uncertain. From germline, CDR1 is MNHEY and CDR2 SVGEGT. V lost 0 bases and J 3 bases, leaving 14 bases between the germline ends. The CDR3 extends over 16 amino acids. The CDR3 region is CASSYSTGEWDTEAFF. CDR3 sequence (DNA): TGTGCCAGCAGTTACTCGACTGGTGAGTGGGACACTGAAGCTTTCTTT.

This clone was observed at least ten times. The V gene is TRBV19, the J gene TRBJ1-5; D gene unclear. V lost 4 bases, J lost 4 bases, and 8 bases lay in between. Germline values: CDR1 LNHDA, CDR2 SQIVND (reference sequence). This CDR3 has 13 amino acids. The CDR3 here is CASSTLLNQPQHF. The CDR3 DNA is TGTGCCAGTAGTACCCTACTAAATCAGCCCCAGCATTTT.

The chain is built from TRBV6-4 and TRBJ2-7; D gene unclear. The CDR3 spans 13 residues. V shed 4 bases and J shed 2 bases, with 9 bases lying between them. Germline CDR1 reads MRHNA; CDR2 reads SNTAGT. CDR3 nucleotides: TGTGCCAGCAGTGTTGGAGCGACCTACGAGCAGTACTTC. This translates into CASSVGATYEQYF.

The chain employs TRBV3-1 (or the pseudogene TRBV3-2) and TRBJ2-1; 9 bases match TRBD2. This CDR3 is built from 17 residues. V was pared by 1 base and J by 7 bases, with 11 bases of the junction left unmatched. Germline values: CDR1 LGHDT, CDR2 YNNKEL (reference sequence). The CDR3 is CASSQGSPSGVSNEQFF. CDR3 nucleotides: TGTGCCAGCAGCCAAGGGTCACCTAGCGGGGTCTCGAATGAGCAGTTCTTC.